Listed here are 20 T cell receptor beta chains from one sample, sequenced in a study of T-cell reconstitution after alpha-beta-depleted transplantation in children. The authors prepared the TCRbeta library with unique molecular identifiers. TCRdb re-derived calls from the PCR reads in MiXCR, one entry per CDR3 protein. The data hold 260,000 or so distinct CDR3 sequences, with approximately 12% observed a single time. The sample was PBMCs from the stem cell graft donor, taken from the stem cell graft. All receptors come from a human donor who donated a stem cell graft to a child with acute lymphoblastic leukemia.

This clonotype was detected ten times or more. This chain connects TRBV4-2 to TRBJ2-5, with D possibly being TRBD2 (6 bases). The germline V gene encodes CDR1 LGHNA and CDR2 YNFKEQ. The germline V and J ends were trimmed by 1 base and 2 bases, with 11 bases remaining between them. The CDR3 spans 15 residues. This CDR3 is CASSQARRGQETQYF. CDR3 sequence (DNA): TGTGCCAGCAGCCAAGCTCGGCGGGGACAAGAGACCCAGTACTTC.

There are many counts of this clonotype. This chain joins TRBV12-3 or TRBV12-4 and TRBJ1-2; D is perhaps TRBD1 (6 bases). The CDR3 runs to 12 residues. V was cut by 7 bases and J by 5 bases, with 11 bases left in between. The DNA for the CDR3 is TGTGCCAGCAATATAGGGGGGTATGGCTACACCTTC. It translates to CASNIGGYGYTF.

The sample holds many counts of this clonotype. The CDR3: CASKVTRKTTIQETQYF. The CDR3, as DNA: TGTGCCAGCAAGGTCACACGGAAAACTACAATCCAAGAGACCCAGTACTTC. This rearrangement joins TRBV5-8 to TRBJ2-5; D gene ambiguous. This CDR3 is 17 amino acids long. The germline V gene encodes CDR1 SGHTS and CDR2 YDEGEE. The V gene lost 6 bases and the J gene lost 1 base, with 22 bases spanning the gap.

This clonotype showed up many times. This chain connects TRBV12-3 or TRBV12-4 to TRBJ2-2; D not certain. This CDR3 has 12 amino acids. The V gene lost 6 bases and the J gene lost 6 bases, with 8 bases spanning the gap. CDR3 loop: CASRGISGELFF. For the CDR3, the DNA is TGTGCCAGCAGAGGGATTTCCGGGGAGCTGTTTTTT.

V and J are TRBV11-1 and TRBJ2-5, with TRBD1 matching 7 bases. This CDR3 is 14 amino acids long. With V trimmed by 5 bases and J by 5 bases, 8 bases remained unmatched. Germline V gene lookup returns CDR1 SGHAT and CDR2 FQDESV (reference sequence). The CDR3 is CASSPEGGVETQYF. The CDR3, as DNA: TGTGCCAGCAGCCCCGAAGGGGGCGTCGAGACCCAGTACTTC.

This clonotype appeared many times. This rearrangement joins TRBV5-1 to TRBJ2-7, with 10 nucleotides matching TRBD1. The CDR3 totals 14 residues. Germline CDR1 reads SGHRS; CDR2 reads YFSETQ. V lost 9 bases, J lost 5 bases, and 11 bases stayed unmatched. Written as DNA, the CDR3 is TGCGCCACCCTACCCGGGACAGGGGTCCACGAGCAGTACTTC. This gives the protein CATLPGTGVHEQYF.

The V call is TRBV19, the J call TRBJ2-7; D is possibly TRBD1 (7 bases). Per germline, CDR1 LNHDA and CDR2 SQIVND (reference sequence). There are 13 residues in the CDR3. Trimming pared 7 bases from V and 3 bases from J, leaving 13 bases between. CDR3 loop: CASKAGGHYEQYF. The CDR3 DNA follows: TGTGCCAGTAAGGCAGGGGGGCACTACGAGCAGTACTTC.

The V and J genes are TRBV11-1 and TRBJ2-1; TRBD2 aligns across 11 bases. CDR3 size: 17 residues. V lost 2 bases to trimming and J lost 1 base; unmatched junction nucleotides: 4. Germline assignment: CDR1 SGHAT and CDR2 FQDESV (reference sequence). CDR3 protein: CASSLTTSGASYNEQFF. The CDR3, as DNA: TGTGCCAGCAGCTTAACGACTAGCGGGGCGTCCTACAATGAGCAGTTCTTC.

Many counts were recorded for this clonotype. The CDR3 protein is CASSLAAEQFF. The DNA for the CDR3 is TGTGCCAGCAGCTTGGCTGCTGAGCAGTTCTTC. The rearrangement links TRBV5-6 to TRBJ2-1; no firm D call. The CDR3 has 11 residues. V lost 0 bases and J lost 9, with 4 bases in between. Per the germline V gene, CDR1 is SGHDT and CDR2 is YYEEEE. The entire variable domain, with the rest obtained from reference TRBV5-6 and TRBJ2-1, is as follows: DAGVTQSPTHLIKTRGQQVTLRCSPKSGHDTVSWYQQALGQGPQFIFQYYEEEERQRGNFPDRFSGHQFPNYSSELNVNALLLGDSALYLCASSLAAEQFFGPGTRLTVL.

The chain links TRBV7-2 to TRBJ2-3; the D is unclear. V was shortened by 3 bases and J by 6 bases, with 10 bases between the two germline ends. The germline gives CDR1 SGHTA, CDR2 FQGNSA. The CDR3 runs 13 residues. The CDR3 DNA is TGTGCCAGCAGCTTCTATCCGGCGGATACGCAGTATTTT. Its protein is CASSFYPADTQYF.

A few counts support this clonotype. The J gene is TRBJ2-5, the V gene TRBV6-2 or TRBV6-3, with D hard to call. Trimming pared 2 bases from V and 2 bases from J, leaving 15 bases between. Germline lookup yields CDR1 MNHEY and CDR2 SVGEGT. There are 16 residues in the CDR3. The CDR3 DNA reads TGTGCCAGCAGTTACCCTCTTCCCATAGAACAAGAGACCCAGTACTTC. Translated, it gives CASSYPLPIEQETQYF.

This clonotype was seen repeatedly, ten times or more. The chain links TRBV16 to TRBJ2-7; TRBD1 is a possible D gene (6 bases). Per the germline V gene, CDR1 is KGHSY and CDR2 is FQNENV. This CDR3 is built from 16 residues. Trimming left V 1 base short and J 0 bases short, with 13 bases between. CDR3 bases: TGTGCCAGCAGCCAATTCAGGGGCCCAAGCTCCTACGAGCAGTACTTC. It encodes CASSQFRGPSSYEQYF. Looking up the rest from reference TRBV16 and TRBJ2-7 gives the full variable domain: GEEVAQTPKHLVRGEGQKAKLYCAPIKGHSYVFWYQQVLKNEFKFLISFQNENVFDETGMPKERFSAKCLPNSPCSLEIQATKLEDSAVYFCASSQFRGPSSYEQYFGPGTRLTVT.

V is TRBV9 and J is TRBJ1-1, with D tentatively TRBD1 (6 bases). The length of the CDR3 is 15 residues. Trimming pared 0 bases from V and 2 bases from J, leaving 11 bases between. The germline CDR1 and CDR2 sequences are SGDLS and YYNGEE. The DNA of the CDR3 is TGTGCCAGCAGCGTAGCAGGACAGACTAACACTGAAGCTTTCTTT. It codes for CASSVAGQTNTEAFF.

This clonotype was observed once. The chain's CDR3 is CSAGLAGVYEQYF. CDR3 DNA: TGCAGTGCCGGACTAGCGGGTGTCTACGAGCAGTACTTC. This chain links TRBV20-1 with TRBJ2-7, with 11 bases identical to TRBD2. J gave up 3 bases and V 6 bases, and 4 bases lay outside the gene matches. CDR1 and CDR2 from the germline V gene are DFQATT and SNEGSKA (reference sequence). The CDR3 is 13 amino acids.

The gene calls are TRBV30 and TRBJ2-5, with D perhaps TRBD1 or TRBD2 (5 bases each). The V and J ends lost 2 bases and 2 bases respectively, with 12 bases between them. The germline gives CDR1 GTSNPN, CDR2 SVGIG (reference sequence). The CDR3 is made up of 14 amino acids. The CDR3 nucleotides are TGTGCCTGGAGTATCCTTGGGGGTCAAGAGACCCAGTACTTC. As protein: CAWSILGGQETQYF.

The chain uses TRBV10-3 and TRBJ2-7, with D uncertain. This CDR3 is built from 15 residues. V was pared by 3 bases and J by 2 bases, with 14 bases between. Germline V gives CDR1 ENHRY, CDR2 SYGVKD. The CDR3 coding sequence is TGTGCCATCAGTGACCACCTACTCTCTACCTACGAGCAGTACTTC. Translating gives CAISDHLLSTYEQYF.

The CDR3 is CASSPVGAVADTQYF. The CDR3 DNA sequence: TGTGCCAGCTCACCGGTCGGGGCGGTAGCAGATACGCAGTATTTT. V usage is TRBV18 and J usage is TRBJ2-3; D is perhaps TRBD1 or TRBD2 (5 bases each). The germline gives CDR1 KGHSH, CDR2 LQKENI. Trimming stripped 3 bases from V and 4 bases from J, with 14 bases between. The CDR3 covers 15 residues.

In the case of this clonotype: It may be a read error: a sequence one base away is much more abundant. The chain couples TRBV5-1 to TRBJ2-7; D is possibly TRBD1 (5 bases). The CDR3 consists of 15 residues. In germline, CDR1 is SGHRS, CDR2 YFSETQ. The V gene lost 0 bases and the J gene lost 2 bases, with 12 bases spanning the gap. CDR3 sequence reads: CASSLGQWGPYEQYF. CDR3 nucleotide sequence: TGCGCCAGCAGCTTGGGGCAGTGGGGCCCCTACGAGCAGTACTTC.

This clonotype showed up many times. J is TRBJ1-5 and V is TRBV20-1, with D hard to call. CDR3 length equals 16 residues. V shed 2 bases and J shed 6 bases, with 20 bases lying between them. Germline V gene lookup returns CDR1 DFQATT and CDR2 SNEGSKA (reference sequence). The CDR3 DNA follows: TGCAGTGCTAGACGGTGGCTGCAGGAAGTGGGTCAGCCCCAGCATTTT. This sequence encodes CSARRWLQEVGQPQHF.

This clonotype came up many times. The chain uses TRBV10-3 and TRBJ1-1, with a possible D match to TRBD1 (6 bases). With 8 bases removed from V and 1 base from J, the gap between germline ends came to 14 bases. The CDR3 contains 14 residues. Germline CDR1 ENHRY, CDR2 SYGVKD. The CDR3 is CAIGPGHPNTEAFF. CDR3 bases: TGTGCCATCGGACCGGGACATCCGAACACTGAAGCTTTCTTT.